This TCR beta chain was sequenced in a study of blood T cell repertoires in COVID-19. On the study more broadly: The origin of the acute and convalescent COVID-19 samples was the United States, Italy and Spain.

Patients in Seattle were enrolled during active infection, then followed longitudinally. In germline, CDR1 is SGHRS, CDR2 YFSETQ. CDR3 length: 15 residues. V shed 4 bases and J shed 2 bases, with 14 bases lying between them. The data were produced by immunoSEQ multiplex PCR, yet TCRdb's version contains in-frame clones alone and is incomplete. The sample shows approximately 170,000 clones, roughly 84% of them seen only once. The V gene is TRBV5-1, the J gene TRBJ2-3, with TRBD1 as a possible D gene (6 bases). Specimen: peripheral blood. The receptor's source is a woman in her 70s with COVID-19, enrolled during active disease. As DNA, the CDR3 is TGCGCCAGCAGCATAGTGGGGGCTAACACAGATACGCAGTATTTT. Translation gives CASSIVGANTDTQYF.